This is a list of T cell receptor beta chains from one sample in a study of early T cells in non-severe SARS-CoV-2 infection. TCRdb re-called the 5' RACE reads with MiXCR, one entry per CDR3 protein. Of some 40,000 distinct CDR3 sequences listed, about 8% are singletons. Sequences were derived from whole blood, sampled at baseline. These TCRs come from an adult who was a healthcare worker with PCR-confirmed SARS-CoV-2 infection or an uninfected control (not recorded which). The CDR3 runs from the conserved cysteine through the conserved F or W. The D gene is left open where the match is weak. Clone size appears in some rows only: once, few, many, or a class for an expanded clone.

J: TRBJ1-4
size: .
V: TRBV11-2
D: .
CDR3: CASSLHRQSEKLFF
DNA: TGTGCCAGCAGCTTACACAGGCAGAGTGAAAAACTGTTTTTT

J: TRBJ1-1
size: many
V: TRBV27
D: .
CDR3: CASVGMNTEAFF
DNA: TGTGCCAGCGTAGGAATGAACACTGAAGCTTTCTTT

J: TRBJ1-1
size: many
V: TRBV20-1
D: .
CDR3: CSARPSLGNTEAFF
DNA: TGCAGTGCTAGACCCTCGCTAGGGAACACTGAAGCTTTCTTT

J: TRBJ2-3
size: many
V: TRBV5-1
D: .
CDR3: CASSLGQGGDTQYF
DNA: TGCGCCAGCAGCTTGGGGCAGGGTGGTGATACGCAGTATTTT

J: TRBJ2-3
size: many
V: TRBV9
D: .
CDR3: CASSPRGGVETDTQYF
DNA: TGTGCCAGCAGCCCCCGGGGAGGCGTTGAGACAGATACGCAGTATTTT

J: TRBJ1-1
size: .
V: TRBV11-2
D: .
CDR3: CASSFGAREPFSMNTEAFF
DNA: TGTGCCAGCAGCTTTGGGGCCAGGGAACCTTTCAGCATGAACACTGAAGCTTTCTTT

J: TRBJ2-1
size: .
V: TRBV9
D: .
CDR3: CASSVVSDNNEQFF
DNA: TGTGCCAGCAGCGTAGTAAGTGACAACAATGAGCAGTTCTTC

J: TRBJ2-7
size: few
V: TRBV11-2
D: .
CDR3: CASSLGHYYEQYF
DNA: TGTGCCAGCAGCTTAGGGCACTACTACGAGCAGTACTTC

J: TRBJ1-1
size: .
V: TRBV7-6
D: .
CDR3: CASSESLTTEAFF
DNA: TGTGCCAGCAGCGAATCTCTTACCACCGAAGCTTTCTTT

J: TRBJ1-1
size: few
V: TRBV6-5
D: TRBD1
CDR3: CASSLTGGQGLTDTAEAFF
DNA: TGTGCCAGCAGTTTGACAGGAGGACAGGGGTTAACAGACACGGCTGAAGCTTTCTTT

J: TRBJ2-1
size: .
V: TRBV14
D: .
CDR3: CAIADTAHRERRIF
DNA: TGTGCCATCGCGGACACGGCTCACCGTGAACGCAGAATCTTC

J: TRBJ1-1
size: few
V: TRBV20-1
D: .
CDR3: CSARVGGRDTEAFF
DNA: TGCAGTGCTAGAGTGGGGGGGAGGGACACTGAAGCTTTCTTT

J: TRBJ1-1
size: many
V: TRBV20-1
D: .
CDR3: CSASTGMNTEAFF
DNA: TGCAGTGCTAGTACAGGAATGAACACTGAAGCTTTCTTT

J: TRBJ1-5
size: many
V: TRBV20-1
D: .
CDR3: CSARGEGAVGNQPQHF
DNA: TGCAGTGCTAGGGGGGAAGGGGCGGTGGGCAATCAGCCCCAGCATTTT

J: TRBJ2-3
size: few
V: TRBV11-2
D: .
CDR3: CASSLEDIHSTDTQYF
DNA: TGTGCCAGCAGCTTAGAGGACATACATAGCACAGATACGCAGTATTTT

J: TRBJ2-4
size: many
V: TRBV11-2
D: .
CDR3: CASSLEARGLGIQYF
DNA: TGTGCCAGCAGCTTAGAGGCCAGGGGATTAGGCATTCAGTACTTC

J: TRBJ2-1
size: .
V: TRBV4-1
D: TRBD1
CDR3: CASSQAGTGVNEQFF
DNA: TGCGCCAGCAGCCAAGCCGGGACAGGGGTTAATGAGCAGTTCTTC

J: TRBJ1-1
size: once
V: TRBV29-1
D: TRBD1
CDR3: CSVQGGMNTEAFF
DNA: TGCAGCGTTCAGGGGGGTATGAACACTGAAGCTTTCTTT

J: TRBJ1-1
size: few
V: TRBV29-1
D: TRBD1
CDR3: CSARQGEAFF
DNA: TGCAGCGCGCGACAGGGTGAAGCTTTCTTT

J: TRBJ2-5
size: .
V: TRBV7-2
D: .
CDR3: CASSLGGQTQYF
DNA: TGTGCCAGCAGTTTAGGGGGGCAGACCCAGTACTTC

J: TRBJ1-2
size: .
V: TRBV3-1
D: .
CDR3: CASSRGESGYTF
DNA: TGTGCCAGCAGCCGGGGGGAAAGTGGCTACACCTTC

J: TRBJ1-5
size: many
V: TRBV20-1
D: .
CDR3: CSARVGVGQPQHF
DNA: TGCAGTGCTAGAGTCGGGGTTGGGCAGCCCCAGCATTTT

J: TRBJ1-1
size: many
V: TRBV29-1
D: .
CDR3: CSVDPELGTEAFF
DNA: TGCAGCGTTGATCCCGAGCTGGGCACTGAAGCTTTCTTT

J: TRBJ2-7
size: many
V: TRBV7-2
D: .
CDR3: CASSLGLSSYEQYF
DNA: TGTGCCAGCAGCTTGGGACTCAGCTCCTACGAGCAGTACTTC

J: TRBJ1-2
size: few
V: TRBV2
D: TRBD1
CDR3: CASSEQGANYGYTF
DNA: TGTGCCAGCAGTGAACAGGGGGCTAACTATGGCTACACCTTC

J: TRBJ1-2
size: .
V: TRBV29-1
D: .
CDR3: CSVLGRSLDGYTF
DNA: TGCAGCGTCCTCGGACGGAGCCTGGATGGCTACACCTTC

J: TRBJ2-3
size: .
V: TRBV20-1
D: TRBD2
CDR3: CSARGASGGTDTQYF
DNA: TGCAGTGCTAGGGGAGCTAGCGGGGGTACAGATACGCAGTATTTT

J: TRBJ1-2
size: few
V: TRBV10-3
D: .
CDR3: CAISDRDGEEWYGYTF
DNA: TGTGCCATCAGTGACCGGGACGGGGAGGAATGGTATGGCTACACCTTC

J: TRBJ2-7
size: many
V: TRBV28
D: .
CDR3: CASSHSLGTPSHEQYF
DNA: TGTGCCAGCAGTCATAGCCTGGGGACACCATCTCACGAGCAGTACTTC

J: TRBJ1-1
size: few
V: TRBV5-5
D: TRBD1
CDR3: CASNLGQGIFMNTEAFF
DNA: TGTGCCAGCAACCTGGGACAGGGAATATTCATGAACACTGAAGCTTTCTTT

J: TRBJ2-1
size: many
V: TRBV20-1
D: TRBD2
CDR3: CSASLAGGVQQFF
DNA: TGCAGTGCTAGCCTAGCGGGGGGGGTTCAACAGTTCTTC

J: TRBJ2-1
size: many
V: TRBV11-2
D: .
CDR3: CASSLVRQREQFF
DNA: TGTGCCAGCAGCTTAGTTCGTCAGCGTGAGCAGTTCTTC

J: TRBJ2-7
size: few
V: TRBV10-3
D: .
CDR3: CAISEGAGLEGEQYF
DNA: TGTGCCATCAGTGAGGGTGCGGGACTCGAGGGGGAGCAGTACTTC

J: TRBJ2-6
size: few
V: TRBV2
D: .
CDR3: CASSEPAGANVLTF
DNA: TGTGCCAGCAGTGAGCCAGCTGGGGCCAACGTCCTGACTTTC

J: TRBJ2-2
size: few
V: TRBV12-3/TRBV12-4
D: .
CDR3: CASSLGGAGELFF
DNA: TGTGCCAGCAGTTTAGGCGGTGCCGGGGAGCTGTTTTTT

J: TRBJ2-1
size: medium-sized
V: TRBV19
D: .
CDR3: CASSPQEADNEQFF
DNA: TGTGCCAGTAGTCCGCAGGAGGCCGACAATGAGCAGTTCTTC